Below, 19 T cell receptor beta chains from the same sample are listed, as sequenced in a study of OX40 agonist ivuxolimab in advanced cancers. Using immunoSEQ multiplex PCR, the repertoire was profiled, and TCRdb retains in-frame clones only, with some absent. Among tens of thousands of clones listed, 81% were seen once. The source material was CD4+ or CD8+ T cells sorted from blood, sampled in a trial of the OX40 agonist ivuxolimab. These receptors were collected from an adult with an advanced solid tumor such as melanoma, head and neck, liver or kidney cancer.

The V and J genes are TRBV13 and TRBJ2-1; 9 nucleotides agree with TRBD1. The germline V gene encodes CDR1 PRHDT and CDR2 FYEKMQ (reference sequence). V lost 0 bases to trimming and J lost 4 bases; unmatched junction nucleotides: 7. The CDR3 totals 17 residues. The CDR3 DNA follows: TGTGCCAGCAGCTTAGGCCCCAGGACAGGGGCGTACAATGAGCAGTTCTTC. It is translated as CASSLGPRTGAYNEQFF.

The chain is built from TRBV9 and TRBJ2-1; maybe TRBD2 (5 bases). Germline V lookup: CDR1 SGDLS, CDR2 YYNGEE. Trimming took off 0 bases at V and 7 bases at J, with 5 bases between the two ends. CDR3 length: 12 residues. CDR3 residues: CASSVGENEQFF. Here the CDR3 DNA reads TGTGCCAGCAGCGTAGGGGAGAATGAGCAGTTCTTC.

The rearrangement links TRBV7-9 to TRBJ1-1; no firm D call. Per the germline V gene, CDR1 is SEHNR and CDR2 is FQNEAQ (reference sequence). This CDR3 has 17 amino acids. V was clipped by 5 bases and J by 1 base, with 20 bases between them. CDR3 sequence: CASSPLKLDLPNTEAFF. The CDR3 region has the DNA TGTGCCAGCAGCCCACTCAAACTCGACCTTCCGAACACTGAAGCTTTCTTT.

This sequence joins TRBV6-6 and TRBJ2-4, with D perhaps assigned TRBD1 or TRBD2 (6 bases each). From germline, CDR1 is MNHNY and CDR2 SVGAGI (reference sequence). V was pared by 2 bases and J by 8 bases, with 13 bases between. The CDR3 is made up of 14 amino acids. Here the CDR3 reads CASSYGGGGDIQYF. The DNA of the CDR3 is TGTGCCAGCAGTTACGGAGGGGGTGGAGACATTCAGTACTTC.

By frequency in the sample, this clone is hyperexpanded. CDR3 loop: CASSFTLAATDTQYF. CDR3 DNA: TGTGCCAGCAGCTTCACTTTAGCGGCAACAGATACGCAGTATTTT. The V and J genes are TRBV13 and TRBJ2-3; TRBD2 might be the D (6 bases). CDR3 length equals 15 residues. Deletions cut 3 bases from V and 3 bases from J, with 13 bases between. CDR1 is PRHDT and CDR2 is FYEKMQ in the germline V gene (reference sequence).

The CDR3 bases are TGTGCCAGCAGCTTTAGGGACAGGGGATACACCGGGGAGCTGTTTTTT. The encoded protein is CASSFRDRGYTGELFF. The V gene is TRBV13, the J gene TRBJ2-2; TRBD1 matches at 10 bases. The CDR3 has 16 amino acids. With V trimmed by 3 bases and J by 3 bases, 4 bases remained unmatched. Per germline, CDR1 PRHDT and CDR2 FYEKMQ (reference sequence).

The genes are TRBV2 and TRBJ1-2; D not resolved. V was shortened by 3 bases and J by 4 bases, with 6 bases between the two germline ends. The CDR3 length is 12 residues. The germline CDR1 and CDR2 sequences are SNHLY and FYNNEI. The chain's CDR3 is CASSDPSYGYTF. In nucleotides, the CDR3 is TGTGCCAGCAGTGATCCATCCTATGGCTACACCTTC. Looking up the rest from reference TRBV2 and TRBJ1-2 gives the full variable domain: EPEVTQTPSHQVTQMGQEVILRCVPISNHLYFYWYRQILGQKVEFLVSFYNNEISEKSEIFDDQFSVERPDGSNFTLKIRSTKLEDSAMYFCASSDPSYGYTFGSGTRLTVV.

The chain links TRBV27 to TRBJ2-5; no reliable D call. The CDR3 runs to 14 residues. Germline V gene data show CDR1 as MNHEY and CDR2 as SMNVEV (reference sequence). The V and J ends lost 3 bases and 5 bases respectively, with 13 bases between them. This CDR3 is CASSFSVTSETQYF. The CDR3 nucleotides read TGTGCCAGCAGTTTTTCAGTGACAAGTGAGACCCAGTACTTC.

Here the CDR3 reads CASSLVGTANSGNTIYF. Here the CDR3 DNA reads TGTGCCAGCAGTTTGGTCGGGACAGCGAACTCTGGAAACACCATATATTTT. The genes are TRBV28 and TRBJ1-3, with 7 nucleotides matching TRBD1. The germline gives CDR1 MDHEN, CDR2 SYDVKM. The CDR3 is 17 amino acids. Germline trimming cut 3 bases from V and 0 bases from J; bases unmatched to any gene: 8.

This clone was observed a single time. The chain recombines TRBV7-9 with TRBJ1-2; 9 nucleotides match TRBD1. V shed 4 bases and J 8 bases; nucleotides not matched to a gene: 8. From germline, CDR1 is SEHNR and CDR2 FQNEAQ (reference sequence). The CDR3 is 14 residues long. The CDR3 sequence is CASSWLDRGIGYTF. As DNA, the CDR3 is TGTGCCAGCAGCTGGTTAGACAGGGGGATCGGCTACACCTTC.

This sequence joins TRBV7-2 and TRBJ2-7; D remains ambiguous. The germline gives CDR1 SGHTA, CDR2 FQGNSA. The CDR3 extends over 14 amino acids. The V and J ends lost 5 bases and 2 bases respectively, with 13 bases between them. The CDR3 loop reads CASSISGSAYEQYF. The CDR3, as DNA: TGTGCCAGCAGCATATCGGGTTCTGCCTACGAGCAGTACTTC.

V gene TRBV13 combines with J gene TRBJ2-3; D is unresolved. The CDR3 has 15 residues. Trimming left V 4 bases short and J 2 bases short, with 13 bases between. Per germline, CDR1 PRHDT and CDR2 FYEKMQ (reference sequence). CDR3 bases: TGTGCCAGCAGCTACCCTATGGGGTTCACAGATACGCAGTATTTT. It codes for CASSYPMGFTDTQYF.

The chain has TRBV7-8 and TRBJ1-1, with D possibly TRBD1 on 5 matching bases. The CDR3 has 13 residues. Germline CDR1 reads SGHVS; CDR2 reads FQNEAQ. V lost 5 bases and J lost 1, with 8 bases in between. The CDR3 bases are TGTGCCAGCAGCCCTCAGGGGAACACTGAAGCTTTCTTT. Residues: CASSPQGNTEAFF.

The gene calls are TRBV6-1 and TRBJ2-7; 10 bases agree with TRBD1. This CDR3 is built from 15 residues. J lost 4 bases, V lost 4 bases, and 7 bases had no gene match. Germline V gene sequence: CDR1 MNHNS, CDR2 SASEGT. CDR3 amino acids: CASSGGQGLGYEQYF. The CDR3 DNA sequence: TGTGCCAGCAGTGGGGGACAGGGGTTGGGGTACGAGCAGTACTTC.

V and J are TRBV28 and TRBJ2-2; unclear D gene. Looked up from germline, CDR1 is MDHEN and CDR2 is SYDVKM. The V end was cut by 2 bases, the J end by 6 bases, with 10 bases between. CDR3 length: 14 residues. The CDR3 DNA reads as TGTGCCAGCAGTTTAGGGAACGAGGCCGGGGAGCTGTTTTTT. Translation: CASSLGNEAGELFF.

This chain connects TRBV11-2 to TRBJ2-1; D remains unclear. Germline V gene data show CDR1 as SGHAT and CDR2 as FQNNGV. The CDR3 loop spans 15 amino acids. Trimming took 7 bases from V and 0 from J, leaving 13 bases between them. The CDR3 coding sequence is TGTGCCAGCACCGACTCCTTTTCCTCCTACAATGAGCAGTTCTTC. It specifies CASTDSFSSYNEQFF.

This sequence joins TRBV2 and TRBJ1-1; the D gene is possibly TRBD1 (6 bases). In germline, CDR1 is SNHLY, CDR2 FYNNEI. The CDR3 extends over 13 amino acids. V was shortened by 8 bases and J by 4 bases, with 14 bases between the two germline ends. In nucleotides, the CDR3 is TGTGCCAGCTTAGGGACATCAAGCACTGAAGCTTTCTTT. Translated, it gives CASLGTSSTEAFF.

This rearrangement joins TRBV7-9 to TRBJ2-7; TRBD2 agrees at 9 bases. The CDR3 has 17 residues. Germline trimming cut 4 bases from V and 0 bases from J; bases unmatched to any gene: 10. CDR1 is SEHNR, CDR2 FQNEAQ, per germline (reference sequence). This CDR3 reads CASSSPASGISSYEQYF. CDR3 in DNA: TGTGCCAGCAGCTCCCCCGCTAGCGGGATTTCCTCCTACGAGCAGTACTTC.

The chain joins TRBV7-8 to TRBJ2-1; 10 nucleotides line up with TRBD2. The V and J ends lost 5 bases and 4 bases, in that order; junction bases with no gene match: 11. In germline, CDR1 is SGHVS, CDR2 FQNEAQ. This CDR3 region has 17 residues. The CDR3 reads CASSQGLAGALYNEQFF. DNA of the CDR3: TGTGCCAGCAGCCAGGGGCTAGCGGGAGCTCTATACAATGAGCAGTTCTTC.